Included here is one T cell receptor (beta chain) sequence, with context. The antigen it recognizes is unknown. Within one base of it there is no much larger clone, and no base qualities were kept. The data derive from a study of blood T cell repertoires in COVID-19 (dated by TCRdb to the early 2020s). About the study as a whole: The collaborator samples originated in the United States, Italy and Spain and spanned the acute and convalescent phases of COVID-19. The prospective study material was composed of cDNA or gDNA derived from T cells, B-cell-depleted T cells, or PBMCs. Subjects who had been exposed to COVID-19, were actively infected with it, or had recovered from it provided the deeply sampled blood TCRbeta repertoires that made up the dataset. A freely available public database, intended as a resource for researchers studying the immune response to SARS-CoV-2, is where the repertoires were released. Samples were obtained from the ongoing ImmuneRACE study (first 160 participants) and from 1,200 or so subjects provided by 6 global collaborators. Sample metadata almost always included a de-identified subject ID, COVID-19 status, age in years and sex. Where available, HLA class I and class II types were taken from metadata supplied by the sample provider and were not determined by assay-based typing. The study at large found these results: The quantity of clinical and demographic metadata differed by source and by participant and was supplied without curation.

From its cysteine to its phenylalanine, the CDR3 spans 13 amino acids. The entry retains the CDR3 DNA only, 39 bases that are in frame from base 1. Trimming takes 3 bases off V and 4 bases off J; junction bases not matched to a gene: 2. The germline V gene specifies MGHDK as CDR1 and SYGVNS as CDR2. TCRbeta CDR3 regions were amplified from genomic DNA using the immunoSEQ Assay, a bias-controlled multiplex PCR. In the paper's pipeline: The number of nucleated cells in each sample was estimated from the amplification of reference gene primers within the assay. Sequence reads were collapsed and filtered to measure the absolute abundance of every unique TCRbeta CDR3 rearrangement. For each sample, productive Simpson clonality was calculated as the square root of Simpson's diversity index across productive rearrangements. TCRdb's version of the immuneACCESS table is confined to in-frame rearrangements and falls short of the full clone set. An unresolved V gene accounts for under half of the shortfall where checked; the remainder is of unknown origin. For V, J and clone size, that table is used; D and trimming come from the DNA. The sample table shows approximately 80,000 clones, and roughly nine tenths are seen once. The ten largest clones add up to 9.1% of the sample.

The collaborating institutions used their own protocols to collect whole blood in K2EDTA tubes. For TCRbeta analysis, collaborators shipped samples in one of three forms: frozen whole blood, isolated PBMCs, or DNA extracted from either of those sample types. The sample consisted of peripheral blood. This sequence originates from a human donor in a cohort sampled during active COVID-19. The rearranged segments are TRBV25-1 and TRBJ2-5; 7 junctional bases match TRBD2. The CDR3 corresponds to CASSDWGGETQYF. The DNA sequence is as follows: TGTGCCAGCAGTGATTGGGGGGGAGAGACCCAGTACTTC.